These 11 T cell receptor beta chains came from one sample sequenced in a study of human T cells and chemical hapten exposure. A single record per CDR3 protein comes from TCRdb applying MiXCR to the RACE reads. The sample lists approximately 97,000 distinct CDR3 sequences, around 8.8% occurring once. Time point indicated: healthy volunteer bleed at 2 weeks. The study extracted total RNA from unfractionated whole blood. Specimen: whole blood. The receptor source for this set is a female donor in good health. Some clones in this sample may be carry-over from other donors' samples.

The table lists this clonotype with a few counts. The chain couples TRBV7-2 to TRBJ2-7; D unresolved. V was cut by 1 base and J by 4 bases, with 2 bases left in between. The V gene's germline CDR1 is SGHTA and CDR2 FQGNSA. The CDR3 totals 11 residues. CDR3 in amino acids: CASSLEYEQYF. The DNA of the CDR3 is TGTGCCAGCAGCTTAGAATACGAGCAGTACTTC.

A word on this clonotype: A read error is possible here, since a much larger clone lies one base away. This chain links TRBV7-3 with TRBJ1-2; a weak D match, TRBD1 (5 bases). V was pared by 3 bases and J by 12 bases, with 17 bases between. CDR1 and CDR2 from the germline V gene are SGHTA and FQGTGA. The CDR3 extends over 13 amino acids. The CDR3 nucleotides read TGTGCCAGCAGCTTCGACGACAGAGGCGGCCACACCTTC. Residues: CASSFDDRGGHTF. The whole variable domain, remainder taken from reference TRBV7-3 and TRBJ1-2, is GAGVSQTPSNKVTEKGKYVELRCDPISGHTALYWYRQSLGQGPEFLIYFQGTGAADDSGLPNDRFFAVRPEGSVSTLKIQRTERGDSAVYLCASSFDDRGGHTFGSGTRLTVV.

This clonotype was detected only a few times. V and J are TRBV20-1 and TRBJ1-1, with D perhaps matching TRBD1 (6 bases). Germline assignment: CDR1 DFQATT and CDR2 SNEGSKA (reference sequence). This CDR3 comprises 14 residues. V lost 2 bases and J lost 4, with 14 bases in between. In DNA form, the CDR3 reads TGCAGTGCTAGACTCAGGGGTTTATCCACTGAAGCTTTCTTT. It codes for CSARLRGLSTEAFF.

The chain couples TRBV27 to TRBJ2-3; unclear D gene. The CDR3 is made up of 14 amino acids. Trimming cost V 3 bases and J 14 bases, with 21 bases left between them. Looked up from germline, CDR1 is MNHEY and CDR2 is SMNVEV (reference sequence). The CDR3 sequence is CASSLHLGTIPGYF. In DNA, the CDR3 is TGTGCCAGCAGTTTGCATTTAGGAACAATACCTGGGTATTTT.

This clonotype was seen ten or more times. This chain uses TRBV7-9 with TRBJ2-1, with 11 nucleotides matching TRBD2. CDR3 length: 17 residues. V shed 0 bases and J 2 bases; nucleotides not matched to a gene: 3. Germline V CDR1 and CDR2: SEHNR, FQNEAQ (reference sequence). In DNA, the CDR3 is TGTGCCAGCAGCTTAGCTTCGACTAGCGGGACCTACAATGAGCAGTTCTTC. This encodes CASSLASTSGTYNEQFF.

V and J are TRBV20-1 and TRBJ2-5, with TRBD2 identical over 13 bases. The germline V gene has CDR1 DFQATT and CDR2 SNEGSKA (reference sequence). Trimming cost V 0 bases and J 5 bases; bases outside gene matches: 15. The CDR3 extends over 19 amino acids. The CDR3: CSARDPQGLAGRMFETQYF. The CDR3 DNA reads TGCAGTGCTAGAGACCCCCAGGGACTAGCGGGAAGAATGTTCGAGACCCAGTACTTC.

This clonotype has a count of ten or more. The CDR3 DNA is TGCAGTGCTATGCGGCTAGCGGGTTATCACGAGCAGTACTTC. It translates to CSAMRLAGYHEQYF. The chain employs TRBV20-1 and TRBJ2-7, with 8 bases aligning to TRBD2. V was clipped by 4 bases and J by 5 bases; unmatched bases: 10. This CDR3 contains 14 residues. Germline lookup yields CDR1 DFQATT and CDR2 SNEGSKA (reference sequence).

A few counts support this clonotype. The chain couples TRBV2 to TRBJ2-7; 13 bases map to TRBD2. In germline, CDR1 is SNHLY, CDR2 FYNNEI. The CDR3 consists of 15 residues. J was trimmed by 7 bases and V by 4 bases; bases with no gene match: 7. The CDR3 protein is CASSAGLAGEEEQYF. In nucleotides, the CDR3 is TGTGCCAGCAGTGCCGGACTAGCGGGAGAGGAAGAGCAGTACTTC. Full variable domain (missing parts from reference TRBV2 and TRBJ2-7): EPEVTQTPSHQVTQMGQEVILRCVPISNHLYFYWYRQILGQKVEFLVSFYNNEISEKSEIFDDQFSVERPDGSNFTLKIRSTKLEDSAMYFCASSAGLAGEEEQYFGPGTRLTVT.

This clonotype was picked up many times. This chain uses TRBV4-1 with TRBJ1-6; weak D call: TRBD1 (6 bases). Trimming removed 0 bases at V and 9 bases at J, with 12 bases between. The CDR3 is 15 residues long. Germline CDR1 and CDR2: MGHRA and YSYEKL. DNA for the CDR3: TGCGCCAGCAGCCAAGACTTCGGACAGAGTTCACCCCTCCACTTT. Translated: CASSQDFGQSSPLHF.

The chain joins TRBV14 to TRBJ2-7, with a possible D match to TRBD1 (6 bases). CDR3 length: 16 amino acids. V gave up 0 bases and J gave up 4 bases, with 16 bases separating them. Germline V gene data show CDR1 as SGHDN and CDR2 as FVKESK. The CDR3 nucleotides read TGTGCCAGCAGCCAAGAATTCAGCCAGGGGTGGTACGAGCAGTACTTC. Translated: CASSQEFSQGWYEQYF.

This clonotype was seen more than once but under ten times. A much larger clone is a single base away; this may be a read error. The chain combines TRBV28 with TRBJ2-1; D is ambiguous. The CDR3 spans 12 residues. The V gene's germline CDR1 is MDHEN and CDR2 SYDVKM. Trimming shortened V by 1 base and J by 6 bases, and 4 bases separated the two germline ends. CDR3 amino acids: CASSLSGNEQFF. The CDR3 bases are TGTGCCAGCAGTTTATCGGGCAATGAGCAGTTCTTC.